This passage covers 27 T cell receptor beta chains from one sample sequenced in a study of T cell responses to AZD1222 COVID-19 vaccine. Generated by immunoSEQ multiplex PCR, the TCRdb table keeps only in-frame clones and is missing some. The data contain 130,000 to 150,000 clones, approximately 92% of them singletons. Sequences were derived from peripheral blood, sampled on day 0 of AZD1222 vaccination. The receptors come from an adult in good health.

J is TRBJ1-6 and V is TRBV11-2; 7 nucleotides align to TRBD1. Germline V gene sequence: CDR1 SGHAT, CDR2 FQNNGV. The CDR3 loop spans 17 amino acids. The V gene end was trimmed by 4 bases and the J gene end by 4 bases; junction bases not matched to a gene: 10. CDR3 amino acids: CASSYRDRRPYNSPLHF. The DNA for the CDR3 is TGTGCCAGCAGCTACCGGGACAGAAGGCCTTATAATTCACCCCTCCACTTT.

Notes on this clone: Other DNA variants within this sample encode the same CDR3. The V and J genes are TRBV18 and TRBJ2-7, with unresolved D. There are 13 residues in the CDR3. V was shortened by 3 bases and J by 4 bases, with 10 bases between the two germline ends. Per germline, CDR1 KGHSH and CDR2 LQKENI. CDR3 DNA sequence: TGTGCCAGCTCACCCCCTTCTTCATACGAGCAGTACTTC. Amino acid sequence: CASSPPSSYEQYF.

The V call is TRBV11-2, the J call TRBJ2-7; possibly TRBD1 or TRBD2 for D (6 bases each). V lost 3 bases, J lost 3 bases, and 18 bases lay in between. Germline-derived CDR1 and CDR2 are SGHAT and FQNNGV. There are 16 residues in the CDR3. The CDR3 spells CASSFHRGLVSYEQYF. In DNA form, the CDR3 reads TGTGCCAGCAGCTTCCATCGGGGGCTGGTTAGCTACGAGCAGTACTTC.

The chain is built from TRBV5-1 and TRBJ2-3; 12 bases match TRBD2. Germline lookup yields CDR1 SGHRS and CDR2 YFSETQ. The trim removed 4 bases at V and 3 bases at J, leaving 3 bases unmatched. The CDR3 totals 15 residues. Written as DNA, the CDR3 is TGCGCCAGCAGCGTCACTAGCGGGAGGACAGATACGCAGTATTTT. Translating gives CASSVTSGRTDTQYF.

V usage is TRBV19 and J usage is TRBJ2-1, with 9 positions matching TRBD2. The CDR3 totals 18 residues. CDR1 is LNHDA, CDR2 SQIVND, per germline (reference sequence). Trimming at V came to 3 bases and at J to 0 bases, leaving 9 bases not matched to a gene. DNA for the CDR3: TGTGCCAGTAGTATCACTCGGGCTAGCGGGACCTCCTACAATGAGCAGTTCTTC. The encoded protein is CASSITRASGTSYNEQFF.

The chain links TRBV29-1 to TRBJ2-3; weak D call: TRBD1 (6 bases). Germline values: CDR1 SQVTM, CDR2 ANQGSEA. CDR3 length: 14 amino acids. Deletions cut 4 bases from V and 4 bases from J, with 15 bases between. The CDR3 DNA reads as TGCAGCGTTGTCGTCACAGGGCAAGCAGATACGCAGTATTTT. Translating gives CSVVVTGQADTQYF.

The chain combines TRBV7-9 with TRBJ1-6; the D is unclear. Trimming shortened V by 1 base and J by 0 bases, and 10 bases separated the two germline ends. CDR1 is SEHNR, CDR2 FQNEAQ, per germline (reference sequence). There are 17 residues in the CDR3. The DNA of the CDR3 is TGTGCCAGCAGCTTAGGGATCGGCAGCTCCTATAATTCACCCCTCCACTTT. Translating gives CASSLGIGSSYNSPLHF. The variable domain in full, completed from reference TRBV7-9 and TRBJ1-6, reads DTGVSQNPRHKITKRGQNVTFRCDPISEHNRLYWYRQTLGQGPEFLTYFQNEAQLEKSRLLSDRFSAERPKGSFSTLEIQRTEQGDSAMYLCASSLGIGSSYNSPLHFGNGTRLTVT.

The chain links TRBV6-1 to TRBJ2-3, with D tentatively TRBD1 (5 bases). V gave up 4 bases and J gave up 2 bases, with 25 bases separating them. The length of the CDR3 is 19 residues. Germline CDR1 and CDR2: MNHNS and SASEGT. The DNA of the CDR3 is TGTGCCAGCAGTGTCCGGAGCAGGGCGCGGATTCTTTTCACAGATACGCAGTATTTT. Translation gives CASSVRSRARILFTDTQYF.

The chain has TRBV7-3 and TRBJ2-1; possibly TRBD1 or TRBD2 for D (6 bases each). The CDR3 spans 15 residues. V was pared by 5 bases and J by 7 bases, with 18 bases between. Germline loops: CDR1 SGHTA, CDR2 FQGTGA. The DNA of the CDR3 is TGTGCCAGCAGCAGACAGACAGGAGGGGTAAATGAGCAGTTCTTC. Translated, it gives CASSRQTGGVNEQFF.

The chain is built from TRBV2 and TRBJ1-5; 7 bases agree with TRBD1. Germline lookup yields CDR1 SNHLY and CDR2 FYNNEI. The CDR3 is 15 amino acids. Trimming removed 9 bases from V and 0 bases from J; junction bases left unmatched: 8. CDR3 sequence reads: CASTNRGSSNQPQHF. The CDR3 region has the DNA TGTGCCAGTACCAACAGGGGTTCTAGCAATCAGCCCCAGCATTTT. The full variable domain, with the rest looked up from reference TRBV2 and TRBJ1-5, is EPEVTQTPSHQVTQMGQEVILRCVPISNHLYFYWYRQILGQKVEFLVSFYNNEISEKSEIFDDQFSVERPDGSNFTLKIRSTKLEDSAMYFCASTNRGSSNQPQHFGDGTRLSIL.

In this sample, this clone turned up once. The V gene is TRBV28, the J gene TRBJ2-7; D is undetermined. This CDR3 region has 12 residues. Looked up from germline, CDR1 is MDHEN and CDR2 is SYDVKM. V was pared by 6 bases and J by 2 bases, with 8 bases between. CDR3 in DNA: TGTGCCAGCAGCTTAACTGCCTACGAGCAGTACTTC. This encodes CASSLTAYEQYF.

This clone was seen just once. The V and J genes are TRBV5-1 and TRBJ1-2; the match to TRBD1 covers 8 bases. The CDR3 contains 14 residues. Germline-derived CDR1 and CDR2 are SGHRS and YFSETQ. V was pared by 0 bases and J by 8 bases, with 6 bases of the junction left unmatched. The CDR3 region is CASSLAAGGLGYTF. CDR3 DNA: TGCGCCAGCAGCTTGGCCGCAGGGGGCCTCGGCTACACCTTC.

This chain uses TRBV27 with TRBJ1-5; 7 bases line up with TRBD1. The V gene end was trimmed by 7 bases and the J gene end by 7 bases; junction bases not matched to a gene: 10. The CDR3 spans 14 residues. CDR1 and CDR2 (germline): MNHEY, SMNVEV (reference sequence). CDR3 sequence: CASMSTGEGQPQHF. The DNA of the CDR3 is TGTGCCAGCATGAGTACAGGGGAGGGCCAGCCCCAGCATTTT.

The J gene is TRBJ1-2, the V gene TRBV10-2; weak D call: TRBD1 (6 bases). The length of the CDR3 is 16 residues. CDR1 and CDR2 (germline): WSHSY, SAAADI. V was shortened by 11 bases and J by 5 bases, with 27 bases between the two germline ends. The CDR3 coding sequence is TGCGCCGCGTACGGTTCGGACAGCAAGTATAATTATGGCTACACCTTC. It translates to CAAYGSDSKYNYGYTF.

The V call is TRBV10-3, the J call TRBJ2-7, with TRBD2 identical over 8 bases. Trimming took 6 bases from V and 5 from J; bases not matched to a gene: 9. Germline loops: CDR1 ENHRY, CDR2 SYGVKD. The CDR3 is made up of 14 amino acids. As DNA, the CDR3 is TGTGCCATCAGAACGGGACTAGTTTCCCACGAGCAGTACTTC. It codes for CAIRTGLVSHEQYF.

The CDR3 DNA reads TGCGCCAGCAGCCCCCTGGCCGGGTTCAGCTCCTACAATGAGCAGTTCTTC. Protein product: CASSPLAGFSSYNEQFF. The V gene is TRBV5-1, the J gene TRBJ2-1; D not resolved. The V and J ends lost 4 bases and 0 bases respectively, with 17 bases between them. This CDR3 has 17 amino acids. Germline CDR1 is SGHRS and CDR2 is YFSETQ.

Concerning this clone itself: Other DNA sequences of this sample code for an identical CDR3. The rearrangement links TRBV5-1 to TRBJ2-5; D gene ambiguous. There are 13 residues in the CDR3. CDR1 and CDR2 from the germline V gene are SGHRS and YFSETQ. With 0 bases removed from V and 5 bases from J, the gap between germline ends came to 8 bases. In nucleotides, the CDR3 is TGCGCCAGCAGCTTGGGTTCCGGGGAGACCCAGTACTTC. Its translation is CASSLGSGETQYF.

For the CDR3, the DNA is TGCGCCAGCAGTCAATGGACCAGCACAGATACGCAGTATTTT. Translating it yields CASSQWTSTDTQYF. The rearrangement joins TRBV23-1 to TRBJ2-3; no definite D call. TRBV23-1 is classed as an ORF, of uncertain function. V was trimmed by 1 base and J by 0 bases, leaving 5 bases between them. The CDR3 spans 14 residues.

This chain connects TRBV15 to TRBJ1-2; no reliable D call. Trimming left V 3 bases short and J 4 bases short, with 15 bases between. This CDR3 has 15 residues. The germline V gene has CDR1 LNHNV and CDR2 YYDKDF (reference sequence). CDR3 in DNA: TGTGCCACCAGCAGGGCTGACATGGGTCCCTATGGCTACACCTTC. Amino acids: CATSRADMGPYGYTF. The complete variable domain, with remaining parts taken from reference TRBV15 and TRBJ1-2, reads DAMVIQNPRYQVTQFGKPVTLSCSQTLNHNVMYWYQQKSSQAPKLLFHYYDKDFNNEADTPDNFQSRRPNTSFCFLDIRSPGLGDTAMYLCATSRADMGPYGYTFGSGTRLTVV.

This clone turned up a few times. The chain recombines TRBV5-1 with TRBJ1-2, with D perhaps matching TRBD1 (5 bases). The CDR3 is 12 residues long. Deletions cut 2 bases from V and 8 bases from J, with 10 bases between. Germline V gene lookup returns CDR1 SGHRS and CDR2 YFSETQ. The CDR3 DNA is TGCGCCAGCAGCTTCCAGGGTGAGGGCTACACCTTC. This gives the protein CASSFQGEGYTF.

V usage is TRBV18 and J usage is TRBJ1-1, with 8 bases identical to TRBD1. The CDR3 loop spans 18 amino acids. V lost 4 bases, J lost 1 base, and 14 bases stayed unmatched. Germline values: CDR1 KGHSH, CDR2 LQKENI. This CDR3 reads CASSRRLLAQGENTEAFF. The CDR3 DNA follows: TGTGCCAGCTCACGCCGACTGCTGGCACAGGGGGAGAACACTGAAGCTTTCTTT.

The chain uses TRBV5-1 and TRBJ1-6; a possible D gene is TRBD1 (6 bases). Trimming pared 4 bases from V and 10 bases from J, leaving 15 bases between. From germline, CDR1 is SGHRS and CDR2 YFSETQ. The CDR3 covers 14 residues. CDR3 residues: CASSLDRNWSPLHF. CDR3 nucleotides: TGCGCCAGCAGCCTAGACAGGAATTGGTCACCCCTCCACTTT.

This chain connects TRBV28 to TRBJ1-2, with D unclear. The V gene's germline CDR1 is MDHEN and CDR2 SYDVKM. V shed 7 bases and J shed 4 bases, with 16 bases lying between them. This CDR3 is built from 14 residues. The CDR3 reads CASTRGGQLYGYTF. CDR3 nucleotide sequence: TGTGCCAGCACCCGAGGTGGCCAGCTCTATGGCTACACCTTC.

The chain is built from TRBV5-4 and TRBJ2-7, with 11 bases that match TRBD2. V lost 1 base, J lost 5 bases, and 2 bases stayed unmatched. This CDR3 contains 14 residues. CDR1 is SGHNT, CDR2 YYREEE, per germline (reference sequence). CDR3 sequence (DNA): TGTGCCAGCAGCTTGACTAGCGGGAGTCACGAGCAGTACTTC. This translates into CASSLTSGSHEQYF.

The chain couples TRBV5-1 to TRBJ2-3; 9 nucleotides agree with TRBD1. The CDR3 extends over 15 amino acids. Germline V CDR1 and CDR2: SGHRS, YFSETQ. V lost 3 bases, J lost 3 bases, and 5 bases stayed unmatched. Written as DNA, the CDR3 is TGCGCCAGCAGCTCAACAGGGGGCCGGACAGATACGCAGTATTTT. Its translation is CASSSTGGRTDTQYF.

This sequence joins TRBV9 and TRBJ1-6; D gene uncertain. The CDR3 consists of 16 residues. V dropped 3 bases and J dropped 0 bases, with 10 bases sitting between them. Germline lookup yields CDR1 SGDLS and CDR2 YYNGEE. The CDR3 reads CASSETPSSYNSPLHF. Written as DNA, the CDR3 is TGTGCCAGCAGCGAGACACCGAGCTCCTATAATTCACCCCTCCACTTT.

The chain joins TRBV30 to TRBJ1-5, with TRBD1 as a possible D gene (5 bases). Trimming left V 0 bases short and J 3 bases short, with 12 bases between. Per germline, CDR1 GTSNPN and CDR2 SVGIG (reference sequence). The CDR3 is 15 amino acids. The CDR3 spells CAWSVREGPNQPQHF. CDR3 nucleotide sequence: TGTGCCTGGAGTGTACGGGAGGGGCCCAATCAGCCCCAGCATTTT.